This T cell receptor (beta chain) was recovered during a study of response to subunit inactivated influenza vaccine. Concerning this clonotype: Its antigen is undetermined.

Each CDR3 protein gets one entry after TCRdb re-called the RT-PCR reads with MiXCR. The sample has roughly 700,000 distinct CDR3 sequences; approximately 15% are singletons. The CDR3 contains 16 residues. Germline V gene lookup returns CDR1 SGHDT and CDR2 YYEEEE. V lost 4 bases and J lost 1; bases outside the gene matches: 8. Study-level findings and limits: Authors suggested few new T cells are recruited by each seasonal influenza vaccination.

The sequenced sample was PBMCs from blood, obtained 14 days before vaccination. The clonotype comes from a man aged 45-65 years who received an inactivated influenza vaccine. The chain combines TRBV5-6 with TRBJ2-3; 8 positions match TRBD2. DNA for the CDR3: TGTGCCAGCAGCCGCGGGCCGGGAGGGGGCACAGATACGCAGTATTTT. This gives the protein CASSRGPGGGTDTQYF.